The 6 T cell receptor beta chains reported below all come from one sample, sequenced in a study of shared clonotypes between healthy human individuals. Data came from immunoSEQ multiplex PCR; TCRdb stores just in-frame clones and leaves some out. The data contain a few million clones, 93% of them singletons. The specimen was naive CD4+ T cells from PBMCs. Subset: CD45RA+ positively selected. These receptors all stem from a man between 18 and 35 years old in good health. Some clones in this sample may be carry-over from other donors' samples.

This clone was detected only once. The chain has TRBV27 and TRBJ2-1, with 9 bases fitting TRBD2. V lost 8 bases and J lost 9; bases outside the gene matches: 14. The CDR3 length is 15 residues. Germline V lookup: CDR1 MNHEY, CDR2 SMNVEV (reference sequence). CDR3 loop: CASPGPSGKSSEQFF. The CDR3 DNA sequence: TGTGCCAGCCCTGGACCTAGCGGGAAAAGTAGTGAGCAGTTCTTC.

The gene calls are TRBV6-5 and TRBJ1-5, with 7 bases that match TRBD1. CDR3 length: 14 residues. J lost 3 bases, V lost 4 bases, and 3 bases had no gene match. CDR1 and CDR2 from the germline V gene are MNHEY and SVGAGI. CDR3 sequence reads: CASSFDRVNQPQHF. The CDR3 coding sequence is TGTGCCAGCAGTTTTGACAGGGTCAATCAGCCCCAGCATTTT.

The chain carries TRBV14 and TRBJ2-3; the match to TRBD2 covers 11 bases. V trimming: 4 bases; J trimming: 3 bases; junction bases outside the gene matches: 6. The length of the CDR3 is 16 residues. Germline V gene data show CDR1 as SGHDN and CDR2 as FVKESK. The CDR3 nucleotides are TGTGCCAGCAGCCCCCGGAGACTAGCGGGAACAGATACGCAGTATTTT. It encodes CASSPRRLAGTDTQYF.

This chain uses TRBV5-1 with TRBJ1-1; D uncertain. The CDR3 extends over 13 amino acids. The germline gives CDR1 SGHRS, CDR2 YFSETQ. V was pared by 5 bases and J by 5 bases, with 13 bases between. The CDR3 region has the DNA TGCGCCAGCAGTACCGGGCTTCAAACTGAAGCTTTCTTT. Protein product: CASSTGLQTEAFF.

The gene calls are TRBV9 and TRBJ2-3; 12 bases fit TRBD2. The V segment lost 0 bases and the J segment 4 bases; nucleotides outside the gene matches: 6. Germline values: CDR1 SGDLS, CDR2 YYNGEE. This CDR3 contains 17 residues. In DNA form, the CDR3 reads TGTGCCAGCAGCGTAGAACTAGCGGGAGGTTCGTCAGATACGCAGTATTTT. It encodes CASSVELAGGSSDTQYF. The complete variable domain, with remaining parts taken from reference TRBV9 and TRBJ2-3, reads DSGVTQTPKHLITATGQRVTLRCSPRSGDLSVYWYQQSLDQGLQFLIQYYNGEERAKGNILERFSAQQFPDLHSELNLSSLELGDSALYFCASSVELAGGSSDTQYFGPGTRLTVL.

The chain links TRBV5-6 to TRBJ2-7; D unresolved. Trimming took off 0 bases at V and 8 bases at J, with 12 bases between the two ends. CDR3 length: 13 amino acids. Germline-derived CDR1 and CDR2 are SGHDT and YYEEEE. CDR3 in amino acids: CASSLGPLDKQYF. In DNA form, the CDR3 reads TGTGCCAGCAGCTTGGGTCCCCTGGATAAGCAGTACTTC.